One sample yielded the 2 T cell receptor beta chains listed below, sequenced in a study of blood T cells in healthy people across ages. Through a sample-barcoded 5' primer and a J-beta primer mix, a second PCR was run for roughly 7 to 12 cycles. TCRdb redid the calling of the 5' RACE reads with MiXCR, one entry per CDR3 protein. Among roughly 800,000 distinct CDR3 sequences listed, 25% were seen once. The same data also contributed to another study, on T cells of mothers and their children.

Sequencing used blood. The source is a boy between 10 and 17 years old in good health.

V gene TRBV7-9 combines with J gene TRBJ2-7; either TRBD1 or TRBD2 may supply D (5 bases each). The V gene's germline CDR1 is SEHNR and CDR2 FQNEAQ (reference sequence). V lost 4 bases, J lost 3 bases, and 19 bases lay in between. The CDR3 length is 16 residues. Here the CDR3 reads CASSSLGDRGYYEQYF. CDR3 bases: TGTGCCAGCAGCTCCCTCGGGGACCGAGGTTACTACGAGCAGTACTTC.

This chain connects TRBV27 to TRBJ2-5; 12 positions match TRBD2. The end of the DNA is better explained by TRBJ2-7, so the J call may be wrong. From germline, CDR1 is MNHEY and CDR2 SMNVEV (reference sequence). This CDR3 region has 15 residues. CDR3 sequence (DNA): TGTGCCAGCAGGCCGGGACTAGCGGGCCACTACGAGCAGTACTTC. It codes for CASRPGLAGHYEQYF.